Listed here are 20 T cell receptor beta chains from one sample, sequenced in a study of blood T cell repertoires in COVID-19. Using immunoSEQ multiplex PCR, the repertoire was profiled, and TCRdb retains in-frame clones only, with some absent. This sample yields 65,000 to 70,000 clones, of which 60% to 80% are seen a single time; 47% belongs to the top ten. Sequencing was performed on peripheral blood. These receptors were collected from a human donor in a cohort sampled during active COVID-19.

The chain couples TRBV5-1 to TRBJ2-1; 9 bases are shared with TRBD1. The V segment lost 2 bases and the J segment 4 bases; nucleotides outside the gene matches: 4. The CDR3 consists of 15 residues. CDR1 is SGHRS, CDR2 YFSETQ, per germline. CDR3 in DNA: TGCGCCAGCAGCTTTGTTGGACAGGGGTACAATGAGCAGTTCTTC. Its protein is CASSFVGQGYNEQFF.

The DNA of the CDR3 is TGTGCCAGCAGCCAAGAGCAGGGGGCCAAAAACATTCAGTACTTC. The encoded protein is CASSQEQGAKNIQYF. The chain recombines TRBV4-2 with TRBJ2-4; maybe TRBD1 (6 bases). Trimming shortened V by 0 bases and J by 1 base, and 7 bases separated the two germline ends. Looked up from germline, CDR1 is LGHNA and CDR2 is YNFKEQ. CDR3 length equals 15 residues.

The CDR3 here is CASSPTATTDTQYF. The CDR3 coding sequence is TGCGCCAGCAGCCCGACAGCTACTACAGATACGCAGTATTTT. J is TRBJ2-3 and V is TRBV4-1; a possible D gene is TRBD1 (5 bases). CDR1 and CDR2 from the germline V gene are MGHRA and YSYEKL. V gave up 4 bases and J gave up 3 bases, with 11 bases separating them. This CDR3 contains 14 residues.

The chain uses TRBV28 and TRBJ1-2; perhaps TRBD1 as D (6 bases). Germline V CDR1 and CDR2: MDHEN, SYDVKM. Between the trimmed V and J ends, which lost 6 bases and 6 bases, there was a span of 14 bases. The CDR3 has 13 residues. CDR3 region: CASSPRGWDGYTF. The CDR3 DNA is TGTGCCAGCAGCCCGAGGGGGTGGGATGGCTACACCTTC.

The chain has TRBV18 and TRBJ1-4; D is possibly TRBD1 (5 bases). Germline CDR1 is KGHSH and CDR2 is LQKENI. There are 16 residues in the CDR3. Trimming pared 6 bases from V and 3 bases from J, leaving 17 bases between. The CDR3 DNA sequence: TGTGCCAGCTCCCCCCGCAGGGCCGATCCTAATGAAAAACTGTTTTTT. It translates to CASSPRRADPNEKLFF. The full variable domain, rest sourced from reference TRBV18 and TRBJ1-4, is NAGVMQNPRHLVRRRGQEARLRCSPMKGHSHVYWYRQLPEEGLKFMVYLQKENIIDESGMPKERFSAEFPKEGPSILRIQQVVRGDSAAYFCASSPRRADPNEKLFFGSGTQLSVL.

The chain links TRBV30 to TRBJ1-1, with no clear D. V was pared by 4 bases and J by 2 bases, with 11 bases between. CDR1 is GTSNPN, CDR2 SVGIG, per germline (reference sequence). The CDR3 runs 13 residues. CDR3 protein: CAWNLRQNTEAFF. The DNA of the CDR3 is TGTGCCTGGAATTTGCGACAAAACACTGAAGCTTTCTTT.

The genes are TRBV18 and TRBJ1-1; a weak D match, TRBD1 (6 bases). This CDR3 spans 16 amino acids. The V gene's germline CDR1 is KGHSH and CDR2 LQKENI. The V end lost 3 bases, the J end lost 2 bases, and 16 bases lay between the germline ends. The CDR3: CASSPRGGRLNTEAFF. CDR3 nucleotides: TGTGCCAGCTCACCCAGAGGGGGACGGTTAAACACTGAAGCTTTCTTT.

This sequence joins TRBV28 and TRBJ1-6; TRBD1 aligns across 7 bases. With 3 bases clipped from V and 12 bases from J, the junction kept 11 bases outside the gene matches. Germline CDR1 is MDHEN and CDR2 is SYDVKM. The CDR3 is 15 amino acids. The CDR3 sequence: CASSLRGHVPLPLHF. As DNA, the CDR3 is TGTGCCAGCAGTTTGAGGGGGCATGTCCCCTTACCCCTCCACTTT.

The chain couples TRBV9 to TRBJ1-1; D gene uncertain. CDR1 and CDR2 from the germline V gene are SGDLS and YYNGEE. The CDR3 runs 14 residues. Trimming left V 0 bases short and J 1 base short, with 7 bases between. The CDR3 coding sequence is TGTGCCAGCAGCGTAGGGGCAGGGAACACTGAAGCTTTCTTT. Protein product: CASSVGAGNTEAFF.

V gene TRBV7-2 combines with J gene TRBJ2-1, with D perhaps TRBD2 (5 bases). The CDR3 loop spans 17 amino acids. The V end lost 5 bases, the J end lost 0 bases, and 17 bases lay between the germline ends. CDR1 SGHTA and CDR2 FQGNSA come from the germline V gene. CDR3 sequence reads: CASSPPAGGSSYNEQFF. The DNA for the CDR3 is TGTGCCAGCAGCCCCCCCGCCGGCGGGTCCTCCTACAATGAGCAGTTCTTC.

The V gene is TRBV18, the J gene TRBJ2-1; 7 bases are shared with TRBD2. J was trimmed by 4 bases and V by 2 bases; bases with no gene match: 14. CDR1 KGHSH and CDR2 LQKENI come from the germline V gene. The CDR3 sequence is 18 residues long. As DNA, the CDR3 is TGTGCCAGCTCACCAAAAACCACGGCGGGAGTGCGGTACAATGAGCAGTTCTTC. It is translated as CASSPKTTAGVRYNEQFF.

In this sample, this clone turned up a few times. V usage is TRBV4-2 and J usage is TRBJ2-7; no clear D. V lost 0 bases and J lost 7, with 16 bases in between. The germline V gene has CDR1 LGHNA and CDR2 YNFKEQ. CDR3 length: 15 amino acids. For the CDR3, the DNA is TGTGCCAGCAGCCAAGATATGACGGCAGGATGGGAGCAGTACTTC. Translation gives CASSQDMTAGWEQYF.

The chain employs TRBV18 and TRBJ2-3; 8 bases align to TRBD2. The CDR3 sequence is 17 residues long. With V trimmed by 0 bases and J by 2 bases, 7 bases remained unmatched. The germline V gene encodes CDR1 KGHSH and CDR2 LQKENI. The CDR3 sequence: CASSPPLAGLPTDTQYF. DNA of the CDR3: TGTGCCAGCTCACCACCCTTAGCGGGACTTCCCACAGATACGCAGTATTTT.

This clone was picked up one time. The rearrangement joins TRBV2 to TRBJ1-3, with a tentative D call TRBD1 (6 bases). The CDR3 is 15 residues long. V shed 5 bases and J shed 0 bases, with 11 bases lying between them. Germline V gives CDR1 SNHLY, CDR2 FYNNEI. The CDR3 region is CASSPRGLSGNTIYF. CDR3 in DNA: TGTGCCAGCAGTCCCAGGGGCCTCTCTGGAAACACCATATATTTT.

V usage is TRBV19 and J usage is TRBJ1-1; D ambiguous. This CDR3 spans 14 amino acids. V lost 2 bases and J 0 bases, leaving 7 bases between the germline ends. CDR1 and CDR2 from the germline V gene are LNHDA and SQIVND (reference sequence). The CDR3 here is CASSIQIMNTEAFF. CDR3 bases: TGTGCCAGTAGTATACAGATAATGAACACTGAAGCTTTCTTT.

The chain carries TRBV9 and TRBJ2-3, with 11 nucleotides matching TRBD2. The germline V gene encodes CDR1 SGDLS and CDR2 YYNGEE. This CDR3 comprises 17 residues. Trimming removed 3 bases from V and 4 bases from J; junction bases left unmatched: 10. The CDR3 reads CASSEHLAGGTADTQYF. Written as DNA, the CDR3 is TGTGCCAGCAGCGAGCACTTAGCGGGAGGGACCGCAGATACGCAGTATTTT.

This clone was recorded only once. The chain links TRBV5-1 to TRBJ1-2; perhaps TRBD1 as D (6 bases). V dropped 4 bases and J dropped 0 bases, with 16 bases sitting between them. The CDR3 has 16 amino acids. Germline CDR1 SGHRS, CDR2 YFSETQ. CDR3 sequence: CASSGDTPATNYGYTF. CDR3 coding DNA: TGCGCCAGCAGCGGGGACACCCCCGCCACTAACTATGGCTACACCTTC.

The V gene is TRBV28, the J gene TRBJ2-1, with TRBD1 matching over 7 bases. The CDR3 is 15 residues long. V trimming: 5 bases; J trimming: 10 bases; junction bases outside the gene matches: 14. Per the germline V gene, CDR1 is MDHEN and CDR2 is SYDVKM. The CDR3 DNA is TGTGCCAGCAGTACAGGGGCCTCAAGTCTTCAAGAGCAGTTCTTC. Amino acid sequence: CASSTGASSLQEQFF.

V gene TRBV7-9 combines with J gene TRBJ1-1; the D gene is possibly TRBD1 (5 bases). This CDR3 region has 14 residues. Trimming took off 2 bases at V and 0 bases at J, with 7 bases between the two ends. Germline lookup yields CDR1 SEHNR and CDR2 FQNEAQ (reference sequence). The chain's CDR3 is CASSLQGLNTEAFF. Here the CDR3 DNA reads TGTGCCAGCAGCTTACAGGGATTGAACACTGAAGCTTTCTTT.

The rearrangement uses TRBV27 and TRBJ1-2, with D possibly matching TRBD1 (5 bases). CDR3 length: 18 residues. Germline CDR1 is MNHEY and CDR2 is SMNVEV (reference sequence). V was cut by 7 bases and J by 0 bases, with 24 bases left in between. The chain's CDR3 is CASTSARVTAKPNYGYTF. CDR3 coding DNA: TGTGCCAGCACCTCGGCTAGGGTGACAGCTAAACCTAACTATGGCTACACCTTC.